A single sample gave rise to the 8 T cell receptor beta chains below, sequenced in a study of OX40 agonist ivuxolimab in advanced cancers. Assay used: immunoSEQ multiplex PCR; TCRdb lists only in-frame clones, some missing. The sample lists about 43,000 clones; approximately 84% were seen once. The material sequenced was CD4+ or CD8+ T cells sorted from blood, taken in a trial of the OX40 agonist ivuxolimab. These receptors were obtained from an adult with an advanced solid tumor such as melanoma, head and neck, liver or kidney cancer.

V and J are TRBV4-1 and TRBJ2-2; a weak D match, TRBD1 (5 bases). This CDR3 region has 16 residues. Trimming removed 0 bases from V and 4 bases from J, with 12 bases in between. CDR1 and CDR2 (germline): MGHRA, YSYEKL. The CDR3 spells CASSQERGGGTGELFF. CDR3 coding DNA: TGCGCCAGCAGCCAAGAAAGGGGCGGCGGCACCGGGGAGCTGTTTTTT.

This sequence joins TRBV15 and TRBJ2-7, with D hard to call. The CDR3 consists of 14 residues. Trimming removed 2 bases from V and 3 bases from J, with 11 bases in between. Germline V lookup: CDR1 LNHNV, CDR2 YYDKDF (reference sequence). CDR3: CATSRPSAGYEQYF. CDR3 bases: TGTGCCACCAGCAGACCCTCGGCAGGCTACGAGCAGTACTTC.

V gene TRBV7-9 combines with J gene TRBJ2-5, with TRBD2 identical over 10 bases. The J segment lost 5 bases and the V segment lost 5 bases, leaving 14 bases of the junction unmatched. The CDR3 has 17 amino acids. Germline CDR1 reads SEHNR; CDR2 reads FQNEAQ (reference sequence). The chain's CDR3 is CASSPRRAGGPEETQYF. The CDR3 region has the DNA TGTGCCAGCAGCCCCCGAAGAGCGGGAGGGCCAGAGGAGACCCAGTACTTC. Drawing the rest from reference TRBV7-9 and TRBJ2-5, the complete variable domain is DTGVSQNPRHKITKRGQNVTFRCDPISEHNRLYWYRQTLGQGPEFLTYFQNEAQLEKSRLLSDRFSAERPKGSFSTLEIQRTEQGDSAMYLCASSPRRAGGPEETQYFGPGTRLLVL.

In this sample, this clone turned up once. The CDR3 region is CASSFGQGGGNTIYF. The CDR3 nucleotides are TGTGCCAGCAGTTTTGGACAGGGTGGTGGAAACACCATATATTTT. This chain connects TRBV28 to TRBJ1-3, with 8 bases fitting TRBD1. V trimming: 3 bases; J trimming: 3 bases; junction bases outside the gene matches: 4. Germline V gene lookup returns CDR1 MDHEN and CDR2 SYDVKM. The length of the CDR3 is 15 residues.

The sample holds one count of this clone. This chain connects TRBV11-2 to TRBJ1-1, with 9 nucleotides matching TRBD1. The CDR3 sequence is 16 residues long. The V gene end was trimmed by 1 base and the J gene end by 3 bases; junction bases not matched to a gene: 6. CDR1 and CDR2 from the germline V gene are SGHAT and FQNNGV. CDR3 sequence (DNA): TGTGCCAGCAGCTTAGTCCGGGACAGGGAGCACACTGAAGCTTTCTTT. Translation: CASSLVRDREHTEAFF.

The gene calls are TRBV10-3 and TRBJ2-1, with D tentatively TRBD1 (5 bases). V shed 3 bases and J shed 3 bases, with 9 bases lying between them. The length of the CDR3 is 14 residues. The V gene's germline CDR1 is ENHRY and CDR2 SYGVKD. DNA for the CDR3: TGTGCCATCAGTGATCCTGACAGCTACAATGAGCAGTTCTTC. Amino acids: CAISDPDSYNEQFF.

This chain connects TRBV6-5 to TRBJ1-3; 7 bases line up with TRBD1. CDR1 is MNHEY, CDR2 SVGAGI, per germline. The CDR3 sequence is 16 residues long. The ends lost 0 bases at V and 2 bases at J; junction bases unmatched: 4. The DNA for the CDR3 is TGTGCCAGCAGTTACTCGTCAGGGACAGCTGGAAACACCATATATTTT. Protein sequence: CASSYSSGTAGNTIYF.

The rearrangement joins TRBV13 to TRBJ2-3; D perhaps matches TRBD2 (9 bases). This CDR3 spans 23 amino acids. CDR1 PRHDT and CDR2 FYEKMQ come from the germline V gene (reference sequence). Trimming shortened V by 4 bases and J by 2 bases, and 37 bases separated the two germline ends. The CDR3, as DNA: TGTGCCAGCAGCTCGGACAGGGACGTTCGGGTTAGCGGGGGAAGAAGGATCACAGATACGCAGTATTTT. Its protein is CASSSDRDVRVSGGRRITDTQYF.